This T cell receptor beta chain was identified during a study of shared clonotypes between healthy human individuals. Overall study: The donor group consisted of a couple of women and three men, aged 18 to 49.

CDR3 length equals 15 residues. The V gene lost 3 bases and the J gene lost 5 bases, with 15 bases spanning the gap. The germline V gene encodes CDR1 SGHKS and CDR2 YYEKEE (reference sequence). Overall study findings and caveats: Sorted-subset sequencing, rarefaction showed, was incomplete despite large depth.

Partitioning of CD4+ cells yielded a CD45RA+ naive subset and a CD45RA-negative memory subset. The protocol was immunoSEQ multiplex PCR, while the TCRdb copy is restricted to in-frame clones and leaves out a portion. This sample yields about 1.4 million clones, of which around 97% are seen a single time; about 1% belongs to the top ten. To note about this clone: Its antigen is still unknown.

Sequenced sample: naive CD4+ T cells sorted from blood. Subset: CD45RA+ positively selected. The receptor was isolated from a man aged 25-40 years in good health. The chain joins TRBV5-5 to TRBJ1-5; D unclear. This chain's CDR3 is CASSYTPLPDQPQHF. CDR3 bases: TGTGCCAGCAGCTATACACCCCTCCCGGATCAGCCCCAGCATTTT.